This T cell receptor beta chain was documented in a study of breast tumors, draining lymph nodes, adjacent tissues. General observations from the study: Data fit most tumor T cells coming from lymph node, expanding in tumor. Tumor and nontumor repertoires were significantly more similar in luminal-like than in basal-like breast cancer. Tumor repertoires ranked between lymph nodes and nontumor tissue in diversity, with V and J gene preferences. The lymph node origin of tumor T cells was framed as consistent with a hypothesis, not demonstrated.

V lost 5 bases to trimming and J lost 2 bases, with 18 bases between them. CDR1 and CDR2 from the germline V gene are SGHRS and YFSETQ. This CDR3 spans 16 amino acids. TCRdb re-analysed the multiplex PCR reads in MiXCR, keeping a single row per CDR3 protein. The data show about 180,000 distinct CDR3 sequences, roughly a third seen once. The lymph nodes were axillary draining lymph nodes from breast cancer patients. This clonotype was observed many times. Its cognate antigen is unknown. The TCR originated in a female donor with breast cancer. Some clones in this sample may be carry-over from other donors' samples. Source material: axillary lymph node tissue. The chain employs TRBV5-1 and TRBJ2-3, with D unclear. The chain's CDR3 is CASRTREGIYTDTQYF. The CDR3 DNA is TGCGCCAGCAGGACCAGAGAAGGAATCTACACAGATACGCAGTATTTT.